This T cell receptor beta chain was sequenced for a study of long-term antiretroviral therapy in people with HIV. Findings and caveats of the study: HIV repertoires covered narrower CDR3 length ranges than controls did. Those clones which expanded before ART made up the dominant part of the repertoire at all time points.

Concerning this clone itself: Antigen unknown.

J was trimmed by 2 bases and V by 3 bases; bases with no gene match: 4. The CDR3 is 15 amino acids. Germline-derived CDR1 and CDR2 are SGHRS and YFSETQ. It was version v3.0 of the immunoSEQ assay that was run at survey level. Produced via immunoSEQ multiplex PCR; TCRdb's table is partial and in-frame only. The profile shows over 15,000 clones, 85% to 95% of them singletons. The rearrangement joins TRBV5-1 to TRBJ2-5; TRBD1 matches at 10 bases. This receptor was identified in a young man with HIV. Specimen: unsorted PBMCs, collected less than 12 years after starting antiretroviral therapy. The CDR3 spells CASSWGQGIQETQYF. The CDR3 region has the DNA TGCGCCAGCAGCTGGGGACAGGGGATTCAAGAGACCCAGTACTTC.